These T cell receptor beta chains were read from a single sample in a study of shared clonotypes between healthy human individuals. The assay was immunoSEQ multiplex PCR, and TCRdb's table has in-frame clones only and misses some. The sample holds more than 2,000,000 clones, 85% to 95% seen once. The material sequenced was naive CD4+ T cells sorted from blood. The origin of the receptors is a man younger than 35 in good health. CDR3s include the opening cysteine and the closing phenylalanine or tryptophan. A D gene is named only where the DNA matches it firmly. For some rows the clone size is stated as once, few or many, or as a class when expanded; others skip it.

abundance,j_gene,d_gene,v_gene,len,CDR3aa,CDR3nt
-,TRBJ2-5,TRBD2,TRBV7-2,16,CASSLAPAGGRETQYF,TGTGCCAGCAGCTTAGCCCCAGCGGGGGGCCGAGAGACCCAGTACTTC
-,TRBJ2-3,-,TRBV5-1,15,CASSLRDGLTDTQYF,TGCGCCAGCAGCCTCCGGGACGGTCTCACGGATACGCAGTATTTT
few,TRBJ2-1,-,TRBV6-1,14,CASSEKYRYNEQFF,TGTGCCAGCAGTGAGAAGTATCGGTACAATGAGCAGTTCTTC
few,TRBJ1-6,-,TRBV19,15,CASSAPGHLNSPLHF,TGTGCCAGTAGTGCTCCGGGACACTTGAACTCACCCCTCCACTTT
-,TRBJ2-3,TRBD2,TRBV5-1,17,CASSMPTLADRTDTQYF,TGCGCCAGCAGCATGCCGACCCTAGCGGACCGCACAGATACGCAGTATTTT
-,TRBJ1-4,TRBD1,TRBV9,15,CASSGGDSSNEKLFF,TGTGCCAGCAGCGGCGGGGACAGCTCTAATGAAAAACTGTTTTTT
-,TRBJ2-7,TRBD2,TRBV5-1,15,CASSLEASGGYEQYF,TGCGCCAGCAGCCTGGAGGCTAGCGGCGGGTACGAGCAGTACTTC
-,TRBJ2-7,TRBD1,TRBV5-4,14,CASSSGAGGLEQYF,TGTGCCAGCAGCTCTGGGGCAGGGGGCCTCGAGCAGTACTTC
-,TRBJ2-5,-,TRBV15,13,CATSRDSQETQYF,TGTGCCACCAGCAGAGATTCCCAAGAGACCCAGTACTTC
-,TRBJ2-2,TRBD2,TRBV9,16,CASSVSGLAYTGELFF,TGTGCCAGCAGCGTATCGGGACTAGCTTACACCGGGGAGCTGTTTTTT
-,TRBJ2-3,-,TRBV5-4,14,CASSLEQGPDTQYF,TGTGCCAGCAGCTTGGAACAGGGTCCCGATACGCAGTATTTT
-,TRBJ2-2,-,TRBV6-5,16,CASSYRFFHTTGELFF,TGTGCCAGCAGTTACCGGTTTTTCCATACCACCGGGGAGCTGTTTTTT
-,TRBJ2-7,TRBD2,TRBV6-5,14,CASRKLAGAYEQYF,TGTGCCAGCAGAAAACTAGCGGGAGCCTACGAGCAGTACTTC
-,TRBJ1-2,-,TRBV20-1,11,CSAREQGGYTF,TGCAGTGCTAGGGAGCAAGGGGGCTACACCTTC
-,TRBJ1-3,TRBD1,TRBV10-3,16,CAISPGQASSGNTIYF,TGTGCCATCAGCCCCGGACAGGCTAGCTCTGGAAACACCATATATTTT
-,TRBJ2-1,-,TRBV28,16,CASSYPRGKGGNEQFF,TGTGCCAGCAGTTACCCCCGGGGGAAAGGGGGCAATGAGCAGTTCTTC
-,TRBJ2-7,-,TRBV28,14,CASSLSRTAYEQYF,TGTGCCAGCAGTTTGAGTCGCACAGCCTACGAGCAGTACTTC
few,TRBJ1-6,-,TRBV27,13,CASQTGYNSPLHF,TGTGCCAGCCAAACAGGCTATAATTCACCCCTCCACTTT
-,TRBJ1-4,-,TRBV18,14,CASSPITDNEKLFF,TGTGCCAGCTCACCAATCACAGATAATGAAAAACTGTTTTTT
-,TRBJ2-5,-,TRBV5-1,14,CASSDRGLIETQYF,TGCGCCAGCAGCGACCGGGGCCTTATAGAGACCCAGTACTTC
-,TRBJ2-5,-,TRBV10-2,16,CASSESPPGAPETQYF,TGCGCCAGCAGTGAGTCTCCTCCGGGGGCGCCGGAGACCCAGTACTTC
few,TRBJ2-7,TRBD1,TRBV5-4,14,CASSPRDRAYEQYF,TGTGCCAGCAGCCCCCGGGACAGGGCCTACGAGCAGTACTTC
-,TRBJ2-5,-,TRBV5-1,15,CASSSWGQGLETQYF,TGCGCCAGCAGTTCGTGGGGTCAGGGTCTGGAGACCCAGTACTTC
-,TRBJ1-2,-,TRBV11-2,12,CASSPEGVGYTF,TGTGCCAGCAGCCCGGAAGGTGTTGGCTACACCTTC
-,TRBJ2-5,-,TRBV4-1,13,CASSQGTLETQYF,TGCGCCAGCAGCCAAGGAACATTGGAGACCCAGTACTTC
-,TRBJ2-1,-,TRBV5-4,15,CASSLALAGEDEQFF,TGTGCCAGCAGCTTGGCCCTGGCAGGGGAGGATGAGCAGTTCTTC
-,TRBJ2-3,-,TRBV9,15,CASSAHLAGTDTQYF,TGTGCCAGCAGCGCCCATCTGGCGGGCACAGATACGCAGTATTTT
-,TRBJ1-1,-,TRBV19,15,CASSMVGGKVTEAFF,TGTGCCAGTAGTATGGTGGGGGGGAAGGTCACTGAAGCTTTCTTT
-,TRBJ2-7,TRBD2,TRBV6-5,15,CASSSGGSRSYEQYF,TGTGCCAGCAGCTCGGGGGGGTCCCGCTCCTACGAGCAGTACTTC
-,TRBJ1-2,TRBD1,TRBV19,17,CASTNDRGLESNYGYTF,TGTGCCAGCACCAACGACAGGGGACTAGAATCTAACTATGGCTACACCTTC
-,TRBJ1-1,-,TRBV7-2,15,CASSPALVMNTEAFF,TGTGCCAGCAGCCCGGCCCTGGTTATGAACACTGAAGCTTTCTTT
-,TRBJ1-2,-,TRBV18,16,CASSPTLVAENYGYTF,TGTGCCAGCTCACCGACTTTGGTGGCAGAAAACTATGGCTACACCTTC
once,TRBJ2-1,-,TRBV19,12,CASSLIANEQFF,TGTGCCAGTAGTCTCATCGCGAATGAGCAGTTCTTC
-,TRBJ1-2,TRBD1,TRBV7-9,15,CASSLSDRQGFGYTF,TGTGCCAGCAGCTTATCCGATCGACAGGGGTTTGGCTACACCTTC
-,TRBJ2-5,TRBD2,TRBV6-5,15,CASSYSSAGVETQYF,TGTGCCAGCAGTTACTCCTCAGCGGGGGTGGAGACCCAGTACTTC
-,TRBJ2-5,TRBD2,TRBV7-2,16,CASSGGLAGGQETQYF,TGTGCCAGCAGCGGGGGACTAGCGGGAGGGCAAGAGACCCAGTACTTC
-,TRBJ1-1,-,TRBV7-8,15,CASSLEARSRTEAFF,TGTGCCAGCAGCTTAGAGGCCAGGAGCCGCACTGAAGCTTTCTTT
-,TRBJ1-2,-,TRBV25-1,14,CASSESAGWGGYTF,TGTGCCAGCAGTGAATCGGCAGGCTGGGGAGGCTACACCTTC
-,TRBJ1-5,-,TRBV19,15,CASSIRPGGNQPQHF,TGTGCCAGTAGTATAAGACCTGGGGGCAATCAGCCCCAGCATTTT
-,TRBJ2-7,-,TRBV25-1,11,CASSLTHEQYF,TGTGCCAGCAGTTTGACCCACGAGCAGTACTTC
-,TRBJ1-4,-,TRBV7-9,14,CASTADSSNEKLFF,TGTGCCAGCACTGCGGACAGTTCTAATGAAAAACTGTTTTTT
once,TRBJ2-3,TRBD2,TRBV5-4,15,CASSRGGTSTDTQYF,TGTGCCAGCAGCCGGGGGGGGACTAGCACAGATACGCAGTATTTT
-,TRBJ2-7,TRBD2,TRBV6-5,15,CASRTSGILAYEQYF,TGTGCCAGCAGGACTAGCGGGATTCTCGCCTACGAGCAGTACTTC
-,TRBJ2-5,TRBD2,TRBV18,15,CASSPGLALQETQYF,TGTGCCAGCTCACCGGGACTAGCTCTTCAAGAGACCCAGTACTTC
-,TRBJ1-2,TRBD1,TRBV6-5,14,CASSRTGGLYGYTF,TGTGCCAGCAGCCGGACAGGGGGTCTTTATGGCTACACCTTC
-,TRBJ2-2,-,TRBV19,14,CASSPGQRTGELFF,TGTGCCAGTAGTCCAGGACAGCGTACCGGGGAGCTGTTTTTT
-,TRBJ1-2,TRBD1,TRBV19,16,CASSPHDNRGSYGYTF,TGTGCCAGTAGTCCACATGACAACAGGGGCTCCTATGGCTACACCTTC
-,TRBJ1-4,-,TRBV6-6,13,CASSYQAREKLFF,TGTGCCAGCAGTTACCAGGCAAGGGAAAAACTGTTTTTT
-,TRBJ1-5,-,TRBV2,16,CASSEGAPYSNQPQHF,TGTGCCAGCAGTGAGGGGGCACCTTATAGCAATCAGCCCCAGCATTTT
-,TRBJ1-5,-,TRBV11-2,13,CASSFGRNQPQHF,TGTGCCAGCAGCTTTGGGCGCAATCAGCCCCAGCATTTT
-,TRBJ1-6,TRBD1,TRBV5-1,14,CASTLGGGDSPLHF,TGCGCCAGCACTCTGGGAGGGGGCGATTCACCCCTCCACTTT
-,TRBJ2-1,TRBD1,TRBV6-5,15,CASSPWDRGGNEQFF,TGTGCCAGCAGTCCCTGGGACAGGGGTGGTAATGAGCAGTTCTTC
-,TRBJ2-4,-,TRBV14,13,CASSQGGWDIQYF,TGTGCCAGCAGCCAAGGGGGTTGGGACATTCAGTACTTC
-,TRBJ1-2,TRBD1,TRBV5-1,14,CASSQDRGNYGYTF,TGCGCCAGCAGCCAAGACAGGGGTAACTATGGCTACACCTTC
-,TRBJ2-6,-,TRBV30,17,CAWNEELNPSGANVLTF,TGTGCCTGGAATGAGGAGCTGAACCCCTCTGGGGCCAACGTCCTGACTTTC
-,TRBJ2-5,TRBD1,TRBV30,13,CASDRGEHETQYF,TGTGCCAGTGACAGGGGGGAACACGAGACCCAGTACTTC
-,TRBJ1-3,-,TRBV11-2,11,CASSPGNTIYF,TGTGCCAGCAGCCCTGGAAACACCATATATTTT
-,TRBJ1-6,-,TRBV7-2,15,CASSARRGGDSPLHF,TGTGCCAGCAGCGCTCGTCGGGGGGGGGATTCACCCCTCCACTTT
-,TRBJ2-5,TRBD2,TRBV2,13,CASRVSGGETQYF,TGTGCCAGCAGGGTTAGCGGGGGGGAGACCCAGTACTTC
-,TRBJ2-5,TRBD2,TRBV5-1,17,CASSLGPKGGGQETQYF,TGCGCCAGCAGCTTAGGTCCCAAGGGCGGGGGACAAGAGACCCAGTACTTC